What follows are 23 T cell receptor beta chains derived from one specimen sequenced in a study of blood T cell repertoires in COVID-19. The table came from immunoSEQ multiplex PCR; TCRdb's copy has only in-frame clones and leaves some out. The sample comprises about 73,000 clones, around 83% of which are singletons, and approximately 5.3% rests with the top ten. The sequenced sample consisted of peripheral blood. Receptors were obtained from a man aged 50 to 60 with active COVID-19.

The V and J genes are TRBV9 and TRBJ2-7, with 8 bases that match TRBD2. This CDR3 comprises 15 residues. After removal of 1 base from V and 0 bases from J, the junction contained 3 bases not matched to a gene. CDR1 SGDLS and CDR2 YYNGEE come from the germline V gene. CDR3 nucleotide sequence: TGTGCCAGCAGCGTATCACTAGCGGACTCCTACGAGCAGTACTTC. Amino acid sequence: CASSVSLADSYEQYF.

J is TRBJ2-3 and V is TRBV5-1; tentatively, D is TRBD1 (5 bases). CDR3 length: 13 residues. V was pared by 4 bases and J by 1 base, with 7 bases between. CDR1 SGHRS and CDR2 YFSETQ come from the germline V gene. The CDR3 DNA reads TGCGCCAGCAGCATCAGGGGCACAGATACGCAGTATTTT. As protein: CASSIRGTDTQYF.

The chain recombines TRBV2 with TRBJ2-3, with 7 bases fitting TRBD1. The CDR3 is 14 amino acids. V lost 6 bases, J lost 0 bases, and 3 bases stayed unmatched. Germline CDR1 reads SNHLY; CDR2 reads FYNNEI. The CDR3 spells CASRQGWSTDTQYF. The CDR3 DNA follows: TGTGCCAGCAGACAGGGGTGGAGCACAGATACGCAGTATTTT.

The rearrangement links TRBV6-5 to TRBJ1-5, with D unresolved. This CDR3 has 14 residues. The V end lost 4 bases, the J end lost 5 bases, and 12 bases lay between the germline ends. In germline, CDR1 is MNHEY, CDR2 SVGAGI. The CDR3 protein is CASSSLRKDQPQHF. In nucleotides, the CDR3 is TGTGCCAGCAGTTCCCTCAGGAAGGATCAGCCCCAGCATTTT.

This chain links TRBV7-9 with TRBJ1-6; maybe TRBD1 (6 bases). From germline, CDR1 is SEHNR and CDR2 FQNEAQ (reference sequence). V dropped 1 base and J dropped 10 bases, with 14 bases sitting between them. The CDR3 loop spans 15 amino acids. CDR3 in amino acids: CASSLGGRGGSPLHF. The CDR3 DNA follows: TGTGCCAGCAGCTTAGGTGGCAGGGGTGGCTCACCCCTCCACTTT. Together with reference TRBV7-9 and TRBJ1-6, the CDR3 gives the full variable domain: DTGVSQNPRHKITKRGQNVTFRCDPISEHNRLYWYRQTLGQGPEFLTYFQNEAQLEKSRLLSDRFSAERPKGSFSTLEIQRTEQGDSAMYLCASSLGGRGGSPLHFGNGTRLTVT.

The J gene is TRBJ2-2, the V gene TRBV10-1; possible D gene TRBD1, 7 bases. This CDR3 has 14 residues. Germline V gene data show CDR1 as WNHNN and CDR2 as SYGVQD (reference sequence). Trimming removed 8 bases at V and 4 bases at J, with 14 bases between. CDR3 protein: CASGHRGGTGELFF. The CDR3 nucleotides are TGCGCCAGCGGTCACAGGGGAGGCACCGGGGAGCTGTTTTTT.

This clone came up a few times. This chain links TRBV6-5 with TRBJ2-1; D remains ambiguous. This CDR3 is built from 14 residues. Germline-derived CDR1 and CDR2 are MNHEY and SVGAGI. Trimming left V 7 bases short and J 2 bases short, with 12 bases between. This CDR3 is CASTSRLPYNEQFF. For the CDR3, the DNA is TGTGCCAGCACCTCGAGGCTGCCCTACAATGAGCAGTTCTTC.

This clone occurred a few times. The chain carries TRBV5-4 and TRBJ2-7; 11 bases agree with TRBD1. Germline CDR1 SGHNT, CDR2 YYREEE (reference sequence). The CDR3 is 14 residues long. V lost 6 bases and J lost 2; bases outside the gene matches: 4. CDR3 region: CASTGTGGTYEQYF. CDR3 in DNA: TGTGCCAGCACCGGGACAGGGGGTACCTACGAGCAGTACTTC. The complete variable domain, with remaining parts taken from reference TRBV5-4 and TRBJ2-7, reads ETGVTQSPTHLIKTRGQQVTLRCSSQSGHNTVSWYQQALGQGPQFIFQYYREEENGRGNFPPRFSGLQFPNYSSELNVNALELDDSALYLCASTGTGGTYEQYFGPGTRLTVT.

The chain carries TRBV3-1 (or the pseudogene TRBV3-2) and TRBJ2-4, with D maybe TRBD2 (6 bases). The V end was cut by 0 bases, the J end by 1 base, with 7 bases between. The CDR3 covers 15 residues. Per the germline V gene, CDR1 is LGHDT and CDR2 is YNNKEL (reference sequence). The CDR3 DNA reads as TGTGCCAGCAGCCAAGACGCGGGGGCCAAAAACATTCAGTACTTC. Protein: CASSQDAGAKNIQYF.

J is TRBJ1-1 and V is TRBV19; no clear D. CDR3 length: 15 residues. Deletions cut 3 bases from V and 1 base from J, with 12 bases between. In germline, CDR1 is LNHDA, CDR2 SQIVND (reference sequence). The CDR3 spells CASSMGGEGNTEAFF. CDR3 DNA sequence: TGTGCCAGTAGTATGGGAGGCGAGGGGAACACTGAAGCTTTCTTT.

This chain joins TRBV6-6 and TRBJ2-1; the match to TRBD2 covers 14 bases. J lost 6 bases, V lost 5 bases, and 9 bases had no gene match. From germline, CDR1 is MNHNY and CDR2 SVGAGI (reference sequence). The CDR3 sequence is 17 residues long. The CDR3 region has the DNA TGTGCCAGCAGTCGCACCGGACTAGCGGGAGGATCCAATGAGCAGTTCTTC. It codes for CASSRTGLAGGSNEQFF.

The gene calls are TRBV25-1 and TRBJ2-7, with TRBD1 matching 8 bases. This CDR3 contains 14 residues. In germline, CDR1 is MGHDK, CDR2 SYGVNS. J gave up 4 bases and V 5 bases, and 7 bases lay outside the gene matches. CDR3 residues: CASSFETGEYEQYF. CDR3 DNA: TGTGCCAGCAGTTTCGAGACAGGGGAATACGAGCAGTACTTC.

CDR3 in amino acids: CASSVTGQEPPSEAFF. The DNA for the CDR3 is TGTGCCAGCAGCGTTACGGGACAGGAGCCTCCATCTGAAGCTTTCTTT. This chain links TRBV9 with TRBJ1-1; TRBD1 matches at 8 bases. CDR1 SGDLS and CDR2 YYNGEE come from the germline V gene. The CDR3 runs 16 residues. V dropped 2 bases and J dropped 6; count of bases not matched to a gene: 12. The variable domain in full, with the rest retrieved from reference TRBV9 and TRBJ1-1, is DSGVTQTPKHLITATGQRVTLRCSPRSGDLSVYWYQQSLDQGLQFLIQYYNGEERAKGNILERFSAQQFPDLHSELNLSSLELGDSALYFCASSVTGQEPPSEAFFGQGTRLTVV.

Only one count was recorded for this clone. V usage is TRBV6-5 and J usage is TRBJ1-1; D not certain. This CDR3 region has 13 residues. CDR1 and CDR2 (germline): MNHEY, SVGAGI. Trimming removed 9 bases from V and 3 bases from J, with 14 bases in between. The DNA for the CDR3 is TGTGCCAGGCGAGGGTTGCGACACACTGAAGCTTTCTTT. Encoded protein: CARRGLRHTEAFF.

The V and J genes are TRBV7-2 and TRBJ2-2, with D perhaps TRBD2 (6 bases). V was cut by 3 bases and J by 1 base, with 9 bases left in between. Germline loops: CDR1 SGHTA, CDR2 FQGNSA. This CDR3 has 15 amino acids. The CDR3 DNA follows: TGTGCCAGCAGCTTGAGGAGGGGGAACACCGGGGAGCTGTTTTTT. Translated: CASSLRRGNTGELFF.

The chain links TRBV19 to TRBJ2-5, with a weak D call TRBD1 (6 bases). V lost 6 bases and J lost 0, with 11 bases in between. This CDR3 is 14 amino acids long. The germline V gene encodes CDR1 LNHDA and CDR2 SQIVND (reference sequence). The CDR3 DNA is TGTGCCAGTAGCCCTCAGGGGTACCAAGAGACCCAGTACTTC. Its translation: CASSPQGYQETQYF.

This clone is a singleton in its sample. V gene TRBV6-4 combines with J gene TRBJ1-4, with 9 bases lining up with TRBD1. The length of the CDR3 is 13 residues. Germline values: CDR1 MRHNA, CDR2 SNTAGT. Germline trimming cut 6 bases from V and 6 bases from J; bases unmatched to any gene: 2. The CDR3 region has the DNA TGTGCCAGCAGCCGGGACAGGGATGAAAAACTGTTTTTT. Protein sequence: CASSRDRDEKLFF.

This chain uses TRBV7-2 with TRBJ2-2; 7 bases are shared with TRBD2. Germline CDR1 SGHTA, CDR2 FQGNSA. The CDR3 is made up of 16 amino acids. Unmatched junction bases numbered 7, after V lost 3 bases and J lost 3 bases. DNA for the CDR3: TGTGCCAGCAGCTTCCTTTTGGGGGGGGACACCGGGGAGCTGTTTTTT. It yields the protein CASSFLLGGDTGELFF.

This clone was seen only once. This chain links TRBV6-5 with TRBJ2-3, with 8 bases identical to TRBD2. Germline assignment: CDR1 MNHEY and CDR2 SVGAGI. V gave up 10 bases and J gave up 3 bases; unmatched junction bases: 12. The CDR3 covers 15 residues. CDR3 nucleotides: TGTGCCACCGGGGGGGACGGGGCTGGAACAGATACGCAGTATTTT. This sequence encodes CATGGDGAGTDTQYF.

This rearrangement joins TRBV3-1 (or the pseudogene TRBV3-2) to TRBJ1-1; D is uncertain. Germline values: CDR1 LGHDT, CDR2 YNNKEL (reference sequence). Trimming removed 4 bases at V and 6 bases at J, with 18 bases between. CDR3 length: 15 amino acids. CDR3 loop: CASSPLPGVVAEAFF. The CDR3 DNA reads as TGTGCCAGCAGCCCCCTCCCCGGGGTAGTCGCTGAAGCTTTCTTT.

The J gene is TRBJ2-7, the V gene TRBV20-1, with D hard to call. V was trimmed by 3 bases and J by 0 bases, leaving 12 bases between them. Germline CDR1 and CDR2: DFQATT and SNEGSKA (reference sequence). The CDR3 loop spans 14 amino acids. The CDR3 sequence: CSASNFLNSYEQYF. Here the CDR3 DNA reads TGCAGTGCTAGTAACTTTCTAAACTCCTACGAGCAGTACTTC.

The chain employs TRBV5-6 and TRBJ2-7; 12 positions match TRBD1. CDR1 SGHDT and CDR2 YYEEEE come from the germline V gene. The CDR3 runs to 15 residues. Trimming took 6 bases from V and 5 from J; bases not matched to a gene: 9. The CDR3 DNA follows: TGTGCCAGCAACTATCTAGGGACAGGGGGCCACGAGCAGTACTTC. Translation gives CASNYLGTGGHEQYF.

V usage is TRBV27 and J usage is TRBJ2-7; 10 bases align to TRBD2. This CDR3 region has 13 residues. Germline-derived CDR1 and CDR2 are MNHEY and SMNVEV (reference sequence). J lost 5 bases, V lost 6 bases, and 4 bases had no gene match. This CDR3 is CASRRLAGDEQYF. CDR3 bases: TGTGCCAGCAGAAGGCTAGCGGGAGACGAGCAGTACTTC.